This is a list of T cell receptor beta chains from one sample in a study of cytomegalovirus exposure and HLA in healthy donors. This table comes from immunoSEQ multiplex PCR, and its TCRdb copy is limited to in-frame clones, with some not included. The data show 260,000 or so clones, 85% to 90% seen once. The source material was PBMCs. The receptors shown here come from a woman under 30 in good health and CMV-seronegative. Both conserved end residues are part of each CDR3. D genes are given only for firm matches. Only part of the rows carry a size: once, few, many, or a class if the clone is expanded.

clone size	D gene	V gene	J gene	CDR3 protein	CDR3 DNA
-	-	TRBV6-5	TRBJ1-6	CASSRVGGDNSPLHF	TGTGCCAGCAGTCGGGTAGGGGGAGATAATTCACCCCTCCACTTT
-	-	TRBV6-1	TRBJ2-2	CATILGPGELFF	TGTGCCACCATTTTGGGGCCCGGGGAGCTGTTTTTT
-	-	TRBV13	TRBJ1-2	CASSFRDTAGGTF	TGTGCCAGCAGCTTCCGAGACACCGCTGGTGGTACCTTC
-	TRBD1	TRBV27	TRBJ1-5	CASSPYSGTGGVPQHF	TGTGCCAGCAGTCCCTATTCCGGGACAGGGGGGGTCCCCCAGCATTTT
once	TRBD1	TRBV14	TRBJ1-3	CASSQGSQGQTNSGNTIYF	TGTGCCAGCAGCCAAGGATCTCAGGGACAGACTAACTCTGGAAACACCATATATTTT
-	TRBD1	TRBV6-1	TRBJ1-3	CASSEQTGGRNTIYF	TGTGCCAGCAGTGAACAAACAGGGGGAAGAAACACCATATATTTT
-	-	TRBV28	TRBJ2-5	CASRKQGGETQYF	TGTGCCAGCAGAAAACAGGGGGGGGAGACCCAGTACTTC
-	TRBD1	TRBV18	TRBJ2-7	CASSSSQGVSYEQYF	TGTGCCAGCTCCAGCTCGCAGGGGGTTTCCTACGAGCAGTACTTC
once	-	TRBV28	TRBJ1-2	CASCDRRYGYTF	TGTGCCAGCTGTGACAGGCGCTATGGCTACACCTTC
-	TRBD2	TRBV29-1	TRBJ2-3	CSVQRGYTDTQYF	TGCAGCGTCCAGCGGGGATACACAGATACGCAGTATTTT
-	-	TRBV4-1	TRBJ2-4	CASSQESGALNIQYF	TGCGCCAGCAGCCAAGAATCGGGAGCGTTAAACATTCAGTACTTC
-	TRBD1	TRBV5-4	TRBJ2-7	CASSYGETGVYEQYF	TGTGCCAGCAGCTACGGGGAAACAGGGGTCTACGAGCAGTACTTC
-	TRBD2	TRBV4-1	TRBJ2-7	CASSQGVLAGAITYEQYF	TGCGCCAGCAGCCAAGGAGTCCTAGCGGGAGCCATCACCTACGAGCAGTACTTC
-	TRBD1	TRBV4-1	TRBJ1-1	CASSTRQGMNTEAFF	TGCGCCAGCAGCACGCGACAGGGCATGAACACTGAAGCTTTCTTT
-	TRBD2	TRBV15	TRBJ2-5	CATSRVFRLAGPQETQYF	TGTGCCACCAGCAGAGTTTTTCGACTAGCGGGCCCCCAAGAGACCCAGTACTTC
-	-	TRBV29-1	TRBJ1-5	CSVATGDQPQHF	TGCAGCGTTGCAACAGGCGACCAGCCCCAGCATTTT
once	TRBD2	TRBV5-1	TRBJ2-5	CASSQGTSGVGETQYF	TGCGCCAGCAGCCAGGGAACTAGCGGGGTGGGGGAGACCCAGTACTTC
once	-	TRBV4-1	TRBJ2-4	CASSPDRFGLVQYF	TGCGCCAGCAGCCCCGACAGGTTTGGGCTGGTTCAGTACTTC
-	-	TRBV7-5	TRBJ2-1	CVRRPNYPTDRGSYNEQFF	TGTGTCAGAAGGCCAAATTACCCCACCGACAGGGGGTCCTACAATGAGCAGTTCTTC
-	-	TRBV11-1	TRBJ1-1	CASSLESRAGTEAFF	TGTGCCAGCAGCTTAGAGTCTCGGGCGGGCACTGAAGCTTTCTTT
-	-	TRBV6-1	TRBJ1-5	CASGQNQPQHF	TGTGCCAGTGGTCAGAATCAGCCCCAGCATTTT
-	-	TRBV7-8	TRBJ1-3	CASSLVRGNTIYF	TGTGCCAGCAGCTTAGTGAGAGGAAACACCATATATTTT
-	-	TRBV7-9	TRBJ1-6	CASSRREPLGSPLHF	TGTGCCAGCAGCCGGAGGGAGCCCCTAGGTTCACCCCTCCACTTT
few	TRBD2	TRBV9	TRBJ2-7	CASSPNPSGTYEQYF	TGTGCCAGCAGCCCAAACCCTAGCGGGACCTACGAGCAGTACTTC
-	TRBD1	TRBV19	TRBJ1-2	CASSPGQFNYGYTF	TGTGCCAGTAGCCCGGGACAGTTTAACTATGGCTACACCTTC
-	TRBD2	TRBV19	TRBJ2-7	CASSADRGLAGVYEQYF	TGTGCCAGTAGCGCGGACAGGGGACTAGCGGGAGTCTACGAGCAGTACTTC
-	-	TRBV10-2	TRBJ2-7	CASHTRVTGVPYEQYF	TGCGCCAGCCATACCAGGGTTACAGGAGTGCCCTACGAGCAGTACTTC
-	-	TRBV10-3	TRBJ2-1	CAISELRERSNEQFF	TGTGCCATCAGTGAGCTCCGGGAGAGGAGCAATGAGCAGTTCTTC